The 12 T cell receptor beta chains presented below share a single source sample, sequenced in a study of shared clonotypes between healthy human individuals. The naive CD8 fraction comprised CD45RO-negative cells positively selected for CCR7 and excluded terminally differentiated effector memory CD45RA+ cells. The protocol was immunoSEQ multiplex PCR, while the TCRdb copy is restricted to in-frame clones and leaves out a portion. The repertoire holds 1.5 million to 2.5 million clones, with 85% to 95% as singletons. Specimen: naive CD8+ T cells sorted from blood. The receptors stem from a young man in good health.

This rearrangement joins TRBV4-3 to TRBJ1-4, with a tentative D call TRBD1 (6 bases). The germline CDR1 and CDR2 sequences are LGHNA and YSLEER. The CDR3 runs to 15 residues. Trimming took 0 bases from V and 5 from J, leaving 10 bases between them. The CDR3 DNA sequence: TGCGCCAGCAGCCAAGATCAGGGGTTAAATGAAAAACTGTTTTTT. Its protein is CASSQDQGLNEKLFF.

A remark on this clone: The same CDR3 can be traced to other DNA sequences in this sample. This chain joins TRBV29-1 and TRBJ2-7, with D possibly called TRBD1 or TRBD2 (5 bases each). The V end lost 3 bases, the J end lost 1 base, and 7 bases lay between the germline ends. The germline gives CDR1 SQVTM, CDR2 ANQGSEA. The CDR3 runs 12 residues. CDR3 nucleotides: TGCAGCGTTGACGAGGGGTCCTACGAGCAGTACTTC. Residues: CSVDEGSYEQYF.

The chain carries TRBV29-1 and TRBJ2-2, with TRBD2 matching 8 bases. There are 14 residues in the CDR3. Per germline, CDR1 SQVTM and CDR2 ANQGSEA. The V gene end was trimmed by 6 bases and the J gene end by 5 bases; junction bases not matched to a gene: 8. The CDR3 DNA reads as TGCAGCGTCGATGAAGCGGGAGATACCGGGGAGCTGTTTTTT. This encodes CSVDEAGDTGELFF.

The chain has TRBV7-2 and TRBJ2-6; possible D gene TRBD1, 5 bases. Germline CDR1 and CDR2: SGHTA and FQGNSA. CDR3 length equals 17 residues. V was pared by 1 base and J by 0 bases, with 10 bases between. Here the CDR3 DNA reads TGTGCCAGCAGCTTAGATGACAGCCTCTCTGGGGCCAACGTCCTGACTTTC. It encodes CASSLDDSLSGANVLTF.

In its sample, this clone was seen once. The chain recombines TRBV10-2 with TRBJ1-1; TRBD1 aligns across 7 bases. Germline assignment: CDR1 WSHSY and CDR2 SAAADI. J lost 5 bases, V lost 4 bases, and 7 bases had no gene match. The CDR3 sequence is 14 residues long. The CDR3 DNA reads TGCGCCAGCAGTGGAGGCAGGGGGAGTACTGAAGCTTTCTTT. It is translated as CASSGGRGSTEAFF.

About this clone itself: Other nucleotide sequences in the sample specify the same CDR3. The chain uses TRBV6-5 and TRBJ1-1; unclear D gene. Germline-derived CDR1 and CDR2 are MNHEY and SVGAGI. The V end lost 4 bases, the J end lost 3 bases, and 3 bases lay between the germline ends. The CDR3 totals 11 residues. This CDR3 reads CASSSYTEAFF. As DNA, the CDR3 is TGTGCCAGCAGTTCTTACACTGAAGCTTTCTTT.

The V and J genes are TRBV13 and TRBJ1-5; no reliable D call. V lost 0 bases and J 6 bases, leaving 9 bases between the germline ends. CDR1 and CDR2 from the germline V gene are PRHDT and FYEKMQ (reference sequence). There are 14 residues in the CDR3. Here the CDR3 reads CASSLGGLGQPQHF. CDR3 coding DNA: TGTGCCAGCAGCTTAGGTGGGTTGGGTCAGCCCCAGCATTTT.

Comment on this clone: The sample carries other DNA sequences with the same CDR3. The V gene is TRBV25-1, the J gene TRBJ2-5; D unresolved. In germline, CDR1 is MGHDK, CDR2 SYGVNS. The CDR3 spans 12 residues. Between the trimmed V and J ends, which lost 6 bases and 2 bases, there was a span of 7 bases. The CDR3 nucleotides read TGTGCCAGCAGGGGCGGACAAGAGACCCAGTACTTC. Translation gives CASRGGQETQYF.

The count of this clone is one. The chain combines TRBV27 with TRBJ1-4, with D possibly TRBD1 on 6 matching bases. This CDR3 comprises 16 residues. Germline assignment: CDR1 MNHEY and CDR2 SMNVEV (reference sequence). Between the trimmed V and J ends, which lost 4 bases and 8 bases, there was a span of 20 bases. CDR3: CASSSLLGRGPEKLFF. For the CDR3, the DNA is TGTGCCAGCAGTTCCCTTCTGGGCAGGGGCCCCGAAAAACTGTTTTTT.

The V and J genes are TRBV19 and TRBJ2-5; D not certain. Gene TRBJ2-7 matches the end of the DNA better, so the J call may be wrong. This CDR3 has 11 residues. Germline-derived CDR1 and CDR2 are LNHDA and SQIVND (reference sequence). The CDR3 protein is CASSILGEQYF. The CDR3 region has the DNA TGTGCCAGTAGTATACTAGGCGAGCAGTACTTC.

The table lists this clone with a count of one. The gene calls are TRBV7-9 and TRBJ2-7; 11 bases line up with TRBD2. The CDR3 has 12 residues. CDR1 SEHNR and CDR2 FQNEAQ come from the germline V gene (reference sequence). The junction had 2 bases not matched to a gene; V was cut back by 7 bases and J by 6 bases. In DNA form, the CDR3 reads TGTGCCAGCACCGGACTAGCGGGCGAGCAGTACTTC. Protein sequence: CASTGLAGEQYF.

The chain employs TRBV10-1 and TRBJ2-3; a possible D gene is TRBD1 (6 bases). V was pared by 3 bases and J by 0 bases, with 10 bases between. The CDR3 is made up of 15 amino acids. Germline-derived CDR1 and CDR2 are WNHNN and SYGVQD (reference sequence). In DNA form, the CDR3 reads TGCGCCAGCAGTGACGGGGACACTAGCACAGATACGCAGTATTTT. Translating gives CASSDGDTSTDTQYF.